This T cell receptor (beta chain) was sequenced for a study of blood T cells in healthy people across ages. In this sample, this clonotype turned up many times. The CDR3 covers 16 residues. Trimming left V 4 bases short and J 2 bases short, with 17 bases between. Germline V gives CDR1 MNHEY, CDR2 SVGEGT. A second PCR, run for roughly 7 to 11 cycles, used a sample-barcoded 5' primer plus a J-beta primer mix. MiXCR was run by TCRdb on the 5' RACE reads, yielding one entry per CDR3 protein. The repertoire has approximately 810,000 distinct CDR3 sequences, about 30% of them found once; the top ten carry 15% to 20%.

The chain recombines TRBV6-2 or TRBV6-3 with TRBJ2-5; D possibly matches TRBD1 or TRBD2 (5 bases each). This TCR was recovered from an elderly woman in good health. The sequenced sample was blood. CDR3 in DNA: TGTGCCAGCAGTTTAGGGGCCGCGGGTGGGCAAGAGACCCAGTACTTC. Its protein product is CASSLGAAGGQETQYF.